This record concerns one T cell receptor beta chain sequence. As yet, its antigen is unknown. The sample carries other DNA sequences with the same CDR3. These data are taken from a study of beta chain features in type 1 diabetes. Study overall: Age and gender were similar between patients and healthy donors, as were cell yields. General study points: Sequencing the cDNA could make cells with high TCR expression show up more than they should. In the patient group, naive, central memory and Treg TCRB repertoires seemed more alike than in the healthy donor group. All four CD4+ subsets of Type 1 diabetes patients contained TCRB CDR3s that were moderately but significantly shorter.

This CDR3 comprises 13 residues. V dropped 6 bases and J dropped 3; count of bases not matched to a gene: 4. CDR1 LNHDA and CDR2 SQIVND come from the germline V gene (reference sequence). Reverse transcription of all isolated RNA meant that expressed TCRB transcripts were sequenced. Using immunoSEQ multiplex PCR, the repertoire was profiled, and TCRdb retains in-frame clones only, with some absent. The sample contains some 150,000 clones, 40% to 60% of which appear only once. The V call is TRBV19, the J call TRBJ2-5; the match to TRBD1 covers 7 bases. The clonotype was recovered from a young man in good health. Sequenced: Tregs from blood. The CDR3 DNA reads as TGTGCCAGTAGCATCGGACAGGAAGAGACCCAGTACTTC. It yields the protein CASSIGQEETQYF.